This TCR beta chain was identified in a study of technical replicates of blood from four donors. The method was immunoSEQ multiplex PCR; TCRdb's version includes in-frame clones alone and lacks a portion of them. The data show tens of thousands of clones, with roughly nine tenths seen just once and around 0.4% held by the top ten. The source is a human donor in good health. The sample consisted of T cells isolated from PBMCs.

CDR3 protein: CASSLGRGLYEQYF. The CDR3 DNA reads as TGTGCCAGCAGCTTAGGAAGGGGGCTCTACGAGCAGTACTTC. The V and J genes are TRBV7-9 and TRBJ2-7, with 7 bases lining up with TRBD1. The V gene end was trimmed by 1 base and the J gene end by 3 bases; junction bases not matched to a gene: 3. Per the germline V gene, CDR1 is SEHNR and CDR2 is FQNEAQ (reference sequence). This CDR3 spans 14 amino acids.